The sequence of this T cell receptor beta chain was determined in a study of T cell repertoires in cytomegalovirus infection. Study summary: Well-studied HLA-B-restricted CMV epitopes were used in the study alongside recently identified HLA-C-restricted ones. An indication of both CMV infection and matching HLA type came from public TCR beta signatures.

Each CDR3 protein gets one entry after TCRdb re-called the reads with MiXCR. The repertoire holds approximately 270,000 distinct CDR3 sequences, with about 20% as singletons. Germline CDR1 and CDR2: MGHRA and YSYEKL. The CDR3 has 15 residues. V was trimmed by 0 bases and J by 4 bases, leaving 13 bases between them. Broader study findings: Using cumulative public TCR beta family frequency, the authors identified those who carried CMV together with the relevant HLA. Within the response measured ex vivo, HLA-C-restricted CMV-specific TCR beta clonotypes were dominant.

As for this clonotype: Its specificity is unknown.

The chain couples TRBV4-1 to TRBJ2-7, with D uncertain. This clonotype was obtained from a human donor in good health (CMV status not recorded). Some clones in this sample may be carry-over from other donors' samples. The sample in question was cultured PBMCs, obtained from culture after CMV antigen stimulation. CDR3 sequence: CASSQEISDLYEQYF. The CDR3 DNA follows: TGCGCCAGCAGCCAAGAAATATCGGACCTATACGAGCAGTACTTC.